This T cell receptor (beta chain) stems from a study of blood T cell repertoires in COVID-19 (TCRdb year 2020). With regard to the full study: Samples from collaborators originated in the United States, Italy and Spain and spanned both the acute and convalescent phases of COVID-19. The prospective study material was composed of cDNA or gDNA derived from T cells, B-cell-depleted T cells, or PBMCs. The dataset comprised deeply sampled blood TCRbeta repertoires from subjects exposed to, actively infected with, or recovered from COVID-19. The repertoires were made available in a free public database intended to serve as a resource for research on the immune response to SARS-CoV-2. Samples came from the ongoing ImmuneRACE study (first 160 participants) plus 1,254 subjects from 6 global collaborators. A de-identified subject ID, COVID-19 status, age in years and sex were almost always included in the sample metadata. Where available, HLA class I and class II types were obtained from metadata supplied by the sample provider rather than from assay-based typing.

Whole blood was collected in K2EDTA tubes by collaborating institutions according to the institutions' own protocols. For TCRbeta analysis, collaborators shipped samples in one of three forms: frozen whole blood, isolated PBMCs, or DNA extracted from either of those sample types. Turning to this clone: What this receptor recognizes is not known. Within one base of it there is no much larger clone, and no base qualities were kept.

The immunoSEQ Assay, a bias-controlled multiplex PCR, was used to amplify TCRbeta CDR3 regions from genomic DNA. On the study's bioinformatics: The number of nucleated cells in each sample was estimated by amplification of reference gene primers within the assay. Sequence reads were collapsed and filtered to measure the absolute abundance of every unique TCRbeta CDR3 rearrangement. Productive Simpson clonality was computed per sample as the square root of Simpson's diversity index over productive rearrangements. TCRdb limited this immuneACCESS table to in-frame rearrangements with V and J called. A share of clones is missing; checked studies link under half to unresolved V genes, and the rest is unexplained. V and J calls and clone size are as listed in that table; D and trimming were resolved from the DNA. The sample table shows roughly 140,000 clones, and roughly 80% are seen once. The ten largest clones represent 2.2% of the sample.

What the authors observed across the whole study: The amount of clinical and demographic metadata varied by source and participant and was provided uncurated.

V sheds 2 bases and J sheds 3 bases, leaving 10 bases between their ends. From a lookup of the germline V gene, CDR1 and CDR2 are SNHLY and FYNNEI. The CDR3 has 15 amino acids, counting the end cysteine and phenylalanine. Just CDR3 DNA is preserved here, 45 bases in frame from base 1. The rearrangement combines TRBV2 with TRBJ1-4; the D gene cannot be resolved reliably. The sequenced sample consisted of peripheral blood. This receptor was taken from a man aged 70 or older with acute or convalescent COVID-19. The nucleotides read TGTGCCAGCAGTGAACGGGTGGGTCCTAATGAAAAACTGTTTTTT. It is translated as CASSERVGPNEKLFF.